This is a list of T cell receptor beta chains from one sample in a study of somatic mutations in cytotoxic T cells in rheumatoid arthritis. Profiling relied on immunoSEQ multiplex PCR, and the TCRdb table lists in-frame clones only, not all of them. The data contain tens of thousands of clones, 85% to 90% of them seen just once; the ten biggest clones take up 9.4%. The source material was CD8+ T cells sorted from blood. These receptor sequences come from an adult with rheumatoid arthritis. The CDR3 runs from the conserved cysteine through the conserved F or W. The D gene is left open where the match is weak. Rows give clone size only sometimes, using once, few, many, or a class for an expanded clone.

cdr3_aa: CASSSLAGTNTGELFF; cdr3_nt: TGTGCCAGCAGCTCACTAGCGGGAACGAACACCGGGGAGCTGTTTTTT; d_call: TRBD2; clone_size: -; j_call: TRBJ2-2; v_call: TRBV7-2; cdr3_length: 16
cdr3_aa: CASSLLSQGSGNTIYF; cdr3_nt: TGCGCCAGCAGCTTGTTGTCCCAGGGCTCTGGAAACACCATATATTTT; d_call: -; clone_size: -; j_call: TRBJ1-3; v_call: TRBV5-1; cdr3_length: 16
cdr3_aa: CASSPGTGREKLFF; cdr3_nt: TGTGCCAGCAGCCCGGGGACAGGAAGAGAAAAACTGTTTTTT; d_call: TRBD1; clone_size: -; j_call: TRBJ1-4; v_call: TRBV7-2; cdr3_length: 14
cdr3_aa: CASSYSAGIETQYF; cdr3_nt: TGTGCCAGCAGTTACTCGGCGGGGATTGAGACCCAGTACTTC; d_call: -; clone_size: -; j_call: TRBJ2-5; v_call: TRBV6-5; cdr3_length: 14
cdr3_aa: CASSMFNTGELFF; cdr3_nt: TGTGCCAGTAGTATGTTTAACACCGGGGAGCTGTTTTTT; d_call: -; clone_size: -; j_call: TRBJ2-2; v_call: TRBV19; cdr3_length: 13
cdr3_aa: CASSLDPSGSLDTQYF; cdr3_nt: TGTGCCAGCAGCTTAGACCCTAGCGGGAGTTTAGATACGCAGTATTTT; d_call: TRBD2; clone_size: -; j_call: TRBJ2-3; v_call: TRBV7-9; cdr3_length: 16
cdr3_aa: CASTGVKAASGIHSTDTQYF; cdr3_nt: TGTGCCAGCACGGGCGTAAAGGCGGCTAGCGGAATACATAGCACAGATACGCAGTATTTT; d_call: TRBD2; clone_size: once; j_call: TRBJ2-3; v_call: TRBV2; cdr3_length: 20
cdr3_aa: CAWSVGGLAEIYNEQFF; cdr3_nt: TGTGCCTGGAGTGTAGGGGGGCTAGCGGAAATCTACAATGAGCAGTTCTTC; d_call: -; clone_size: -; j_call: TRBJ2-1; v_call: TRBV30; cdr3_length: 17
cdr3_aa: CASYTPAGNTIYF; cdr3_nt: TGTGCCAGCTATACTCCCGCTGGAAACACCATATATTTT; d_call: -; clone_size: -; j_call: TRBJ1-3; v_call: TRBV6-6; cdr3_length: 13
cdr3_aa: CASSPGTGGGEQYF; cdr3_nt: TGTGCCAGCAGCCCGGGGACAGGGGGCGGTGAGCAGTACTTC; d_call: TRBD1; clone_size: -; j_call: TRBJ2-7; v_call: TRBV5-4; cdr3_length: 14
cdr3_aa: CASSPETGGNEKLFF; cdr3_nt: TGTGCCAGCAGCCCAGAGACAGGGGGAAATGAAAAACTGTTTTTT; d_call: TRBD1; clone_size: -; j_call: TRBJ1-4; v_call: TRBV5-4; cdr3_length: 15